The entry that follows covers one TCR beta chain sequence. Its antigen is unknown. No much larger clone is present one base from it, and per-base qualities are unavailable. This specimen belongs to a study of T cells in Graves' hyperthyroidism and ophthalmopathy (dated by TCRdb to about 2019). About the investigation overall: Peripheral blood was collected at initial diagnosis, before any treatment. To identify distinguishing TCR V-J signatures, a discovery cohort of some 99 patients was used, comprising approximately 40 with Graves' ophthalmopathy and approximately 58 with stable Graves' hyperthyroidism. Whether ophthalmopathy could be predicted prospectively was tested in an independent validation cohort made up of approximately 19 hyperthyroidism patients plus 17 patients who later progressed to ophthalmopathy. The roughly 90 discovery patients were divided at random into training and test sets in a 7:3 ratio. In roughly six Graves' hyperthyroidism patients, the study also compared T-cell repertoires from thyroid tissue with T-cell repertoires from blood. After sampling, hyperthyroidism patients received methimazole starting at 30 mg daily, and ophthalmopathy patients received high-dose intravenous methylprednisolone. TCR Vbeta CDR3 sequencing of around 130 peripheral blood samples (over 40 ophthalmopathy, roughly 72 hyperthyroidism and about 17 progressor patients) is reported in the paper. Study-level results and caveats: Ophthalmopathy was separated from stable hyperthyroidism by a 13 V-J signature model, with 85% to 90% sensitivity and around 81% specificity obtained in cross-validation and 80%/75% obtained in testing. Most expanded thyroid clonotypes (frequency above 0.001) were also detected in blood, a finding suggesting that blood repertoires may reflect thyroid immune responses. In validation, the model predicted progression to ophthalmopathy with 55% to 71% sensitivity and about 73% specificity, a median of about six months before onset. Sample size was not statistically predetermined, and investigators were not blinded to group allocation.

The TCR beta CDR3 regions were amplified from the RNA transcripts. The TCR CDR3 was subjected to a first round of RT-PCR using the HTBI primer set and the Qiagen OneStep RT-PCR kit. Libraries were constructed in a second round of multiplex PCR, after which size selection and purification were carried out. Sequencing of the libraries was done on an Illumina HiSeq2000 using paired-end 100 bp reads. The authors' pipeline ran thus. SOAPnuke was used to process the raw data, removing reads that contained adapters or uncalled bases, had a mean Phred below 15, or lacked an exact match to the constant primer or identifier. COPE v1.2.5 was used to merge high-quality paired reads, and clonotypes were defined as unique nucleotide sequences. MiTCR v1.1 was used to align clonotypes to the IMGT TRBV, TRBD and TRBJ reference segments. The analysis was restricted to V-J combinations with a frequency above 0.0001, which together covered 99.2% of the repertoires. A TCS score was defined as the ratio between F50 (clonal expansion) and ExV (chaos), using BLOSUM62-based TCRdist between CDR3 peptides within each V-J. Welch's t-statistics and random forest reduced 500 to 650 V-J features to 13, which were used in a naive Bayes classifier (R e1071). TCRdb itself trimmed the public reads at Q25 with fastp, ran MiXCR and retained productive beta chains. Identical CDR3 proteins give one entry, which carries the most common genes and DNA. TCRdb's processing, not the authors' own work, is the source of the V and J calls. The sample has around 500,000 distinct CDR3 sequences on record, about an eighth of them singletons. Of the sample, around 17% falls within the top ten clones.

A patient counted as having stable Graves' hyperthyroidism if no progression to ophthalmopathy occurred over 18 months of follow-up. The hyperthyroidism patients were between 18 and 65 years old and newly diagnosed, with a disease duration of less than 2 months. The study excluded patients with uncontrolled infections, other autoimmune diseases, pregnancy or lactation. Diagnoses were established on the basis of clinical symptoms, serum thyroxine and TRAb, thyroid ultrasound, and orbital computed tomography. PBMCs were isolated from 7.5 to 10 ml of fresh peripheral blood by Ficoll-Paque density gradient centrifugation. Trizol reagent was used to extract total RNA, and RNA quality was then checked on an Agilent 2100 Bioanalyzer. Measured from the cysteine to the phenylalanine, the CDR3 is 15 residues long. CDR3 DNA is the only sequence kept; it has 45 bases, read in frame from the first base. Sequences LGHDT (CDR1) and YNNKEL (CDR2) are obtained from the germline V gene (reference sequence). At the junction V is shortened by 2 bases and J by 8 bases, with 16 bases in between.

This chain joins TRBV3-1 to TRBJ1-3; D gene: possibly TRBD1, on 6 matching bases. Source material: blood. The receptor comes from a woman between 18 and 30 years old with Graves' hyperthyroidism. In nucleotide form, the sequence is TGTGCCAGCAGCCAACCTCAGGGCGAGGGGGACACCATATATTTT. It specifies CASSQPQGEGDTIYF.